This TCR beta chain derives from a study of beta chain features in type 1 diabetes. Across the study: In age, gender and cell yields, patients were similar to healthy donors. Whole-study findings and limits: Shorter TCRB CDR3s, moderately but significantly so, were found in Type 1 diabetes patients in all four CD4+ subsets.

This clone has only a few counts. The antigen is unknown. The CDR3 consists of 15 residues. V lost 6 bases and J lost 3, with 15 bases in between. Germline V lookup: CDR1 KGHSH, CDR2 LQKENI. Sorting gave populations that all exceeded 98% purity. The isolated RNA, all of it, was reverse transcribed, so expressed TCRB transcripts were what got sequenced. The study sequenced naive, central memory and regulatory T cell samples to an average of about 3.8 million reads. Only in-frame clones appear in the TCRdb table, and some are missing; sequencing was by immunoSEQ multiplex PCR. The repertoire holds 640,000 or so clones, with around an eighth as singletons.

The sequence came from a man between 18 and 35 years old with type 1 diabetes. The sample taken for sequencing was naive CD4+ T cells from blood. The gene calls are TRBV18 and TRBJ1-5; no clear D gene. The CDR3 nucleotides are TGTGCCAGCTCCCCCGGGGAGAGGAACAATCAGCCCCAGCATTTT. This translates into CASSPGERNNQPQHF.